Sequencing of this T cell receptor (beta chain) was carried out in a study of technical replicates of blood from a handful of donors. The table came from immunoSEQ multiplex PCR; TCRdb's copy has only in-frame clones and leaves some out. Of 70,000 to 95,000 clones in the sample, around 97% were seen once. The CDR3 sequence is 10 residues long. In germline, CDR1 is SQVTM, CDR2 ANQGSEA. V was trimmed by 6 bases and J by 12 bases, leaving 14 bases between them. V and J are TRBV29-1 and TRBJ1-1; D not resolved. The sequencing sample was made of T cells isolated from PBMCs. The clonotype originates from a human donor in good health. CDR3 nucleotides: TGCAGCGTCAGACTACAGAGGCCTTTCTTT. This codes for CSVRLQRPFF.